One and the same sample provided the 25 T cell receptor beta chains below, sequenced in a study of T cells after yellow fever vaccination. TCRdb re-derived calls from the 5' RACE reads in MiXCR, one entry per CDR3 protein. The sample holds approximately 550,000 distinct CDR3 sequences, about a fifth seen once. The specimen comprised PBMCs, sampled 15 days after the yellow fever booster vaccination. These receptors all stem from a man younger than 40 who received the YFV17D yellow fever vaccine.

The J gene is TRBJ1-4, the V gene TRBV9; 7 nucleotides line up with TRBD1. This CDR3 contains 14 residues. From germline, CDR1 is SGDLS and CDR2 YYNGEE. The junction had 4 bases not matched to a gene; V was cut back by 2 bases and J by 6 bases. DNA for the CDR3: TGTGCCAGCAGCGTGAGACAGGGCCATGAAAAACTGTTTTTT. Translated, it gives CASSVRQGHEKLFF. Drawing the rest from reference TRBV9 and TRBJ1-4, the complete variable domain is DSGVTQTPKHLITATGQRVTLRCSPRSGDLSVYWYQQSLDQGLQFLIQYYNGEERAKGNILERFSAQQFPDLHSELNLSSLELGDSALYFCASSVRQGHEKLFFGSGTQLSVL.

Only a few counts were recorded for this clonotype. This chain joins TRBV2 and TRBJ2-1; 7 nucleotides line up with TRBD2. V lost 6 bases, J lost 13 bases, and 3 bases stayed unmatched. The CDR3 loop spans 10 amino acids. The germline gives CDR1 SNHLY, CDR2 FYNNEI. This CDR3 is CASRTSRQFF. CDR3 nucleotide sequence: TGTGCCAGCAGGACTAGCCGCCAGTTCTTC.

There are a few counts of this clonotype. The CDR3 sequence is CASTPSDRAGELFF. CDR3 nucleotides: TGTGCCAGCACCCCCAGCGACAGGGCCGGGGAGCTGTTTTTT. V and J are TRBV27 and TRBJ2-2; 7 positions match TRBD1. The germline gives CDR1 MNHEY, CDR2 SMNVEV (reference sequence). The CDR3 length is 14 residues. The junction had 8 bases not matched to a gene; V was cut back by 7 bases and J by 6 bases.

The rearrangement joins TRBV14 to TRBJ2-2; D remains unclear. This CDR3 comprises 16 residues. Trimming removed 1 base at V and 3 bases at J, with 12 bases between. CDR1 and CDR2 from the germline V gene are SGHDN and FVKESK. CDR3 residues: CASSQVRARHTGELFF. The DNA for the CDR3 is TGTGCCAGCAGCCAAGTCCGGGCCAGGCACACCGGGGAGCTGTTTTTT.

The rearrangement joins TRBV7-2 to TRBJ1-6, with 8 bases identical to TRBD1. CDR3 length: 15 amino acids. Per germline, CDR1 SGHTA and CDR2 FQGNSA. Unmatched junction bases numbered 7, after V lost 3 bases and J lost 9 bases. This CDR3 reads CASSFGQGSFSPLHF. The CDR3 nucleotides are TGTGCCAGCAGCTTCGGACAGGGAAGTTTTTCACCCCTCCACTTT.

The genes are TRBV7-9 and TRBJ2-3; 8 bases are shared with TRBD2. This CDR3 region has 17 residues. The germline V gene encodes CDR1 SEHNR and CDR2 FQNEAQ (reference sequence). V shed 1 base, J shed 3 bases, and the junction held 9 bases outside the gene matches. The CDR3 bases are TGTGCCAGCAGCTTAGGTTCTGGGACTAGTAGTACAGATACGCAGTATTTT. Its translation is CASSLGSGTSSTDTQYF.

The chain links TRBV20-1 to TRBJ2-3; D remains unclear. CDR1 is DFQATT and CDR2 is SNEGSKA in the germline V gene (reference sequence). V lost 4 bases to trimming and J lost 6 bases, with 11 bases between them. This CDR3 contains 12 residues. Here the CDR3 DNA reads TGCAGTGCTAAGAGTATGTCCGATACGCAGTATTTT. Translated, it gives CSAKSMSDTQYF.

V usage is TRBV4-3 and J usage is TRBJ1-6; no clear D. Deletions cut 6 bases from V and 4 bases from J, with 13 bases between. The germline V gene encodes CDR1 LGHNA and CDR2 YSLEER. This CDR3 is built from 15 residues. CDR3 amino acids: CASRQSGWYNSPLHF. CDR3 bases: TGCGCCAGCAGACAATCGGGATGGTATAATTCACCCCTCCACTTT.

This chain links TRBV10-3 with TRBJ2-4; tentative D call: TRBD2 (5 bases). Trimming removed 4 bases from V and 9 bases from J, with 16 bases in between. Germline V gene data show CDR1 as ENHRY and CDR2 as SYGVKD. The CDR3 length is 14 residues. The CDR3 reads CAISAGTTSGIQYF. CDR3 nucleotides: TGTGCCATCAGTGCAGGCACTACTAGTGGCATTCAGTACTTC.

The chain is built from TRBV7-8 and TRBJ1-1, with 11 bases that match TRBD1. Losses at the gene ends were 1 base for V and 2 bases for J; bases not matched to a gene: 3. CDR3 size: 16 residues. Germline V lookup: CDR1 SGHVS, CDR2 FQNEAQ. The CDR3 sequence is CASSLEGQGVNTEAFF. CDR3 DNA: TGTGCCAGCAGCTTAGAGGGACAGGGGGTCAACACTGAAGCTTTCTTT.

The chain is built from TRBV20-1 and TRBJ2-1, with a possible D match to TRBD1 (6 bases). Germline V CDR1 and CDR2: DFQATT, SNEGSKA (reference sequence). Trimming took 4 bases from V and 4 from J, leaving 17 bases between them. The CDR3 is 15 residues long. The CDR3 coding sequence is TGCAGTGCTACCGGACAGTTCATACCGTACAATGAGCAGTTCTTC. This translates into CSATGQFIPYNEQFF.

This rearrangement joins TRBV3-1 to TRBJ2-1; 12 bases are a match to TRBD2. V lost 7 bases to trimming and J lost 5 bases; unmatched junction nucleotides: 12. The CDR3 is 17 residues long. The germline gives CDR1 LGHDT, CDR2 YNNKEL (reference sequence). CDR3 sequence: CASNDFSGLAGHNEQFF. The CDR3 DNA is TGTGCCAGCAACGACTTCTCGGGACTAGCGGGTCACAATGAGCAGTTCTTC.

This clonotype was seen a few times. The chain employs TRBV27 and TRBJ1-1; unclear D gene. The CDR3 sequence is 14 residues long. Germline CDR1 is MNHEY and CDR2 is SMNVEV (reference sequence). V lost 5 bases and J 5 bases, leaving 15 bases between the germline ends. CDR3 nucleotides: TGTGCCAGCAGTACCCCGGGTTTTGGGACTGAAGCTTTCTTT. Translation gives CASSTPGFGTEAFF.

This clonotype showed up just a few times. The rearrangement joins TRBV14 to TRBJ2-2; no clear D gene. Trimming removed 3 bases at V and 6 bases at J, with 8 bases between. Germline lookup yields CDR1 SGHDN and CDR2 FVKESK. The CDR3 sequence is 13 residues long. CDR3 amino acids: CASSHLEAGELFF. In DNA, the CDR3 is TGTGCCAGCAGCCACCTAGAAGCCGGGGAGCTGTTTTTT.

This rearrangement joins TRBV15 to TRBJ2-7; 7 nucleotides agree with TRBD2. Germline loops: CDR1 LNHNV, CDR2 YYDKDF (reference sequence). V shed 1 base and J 0 bases; nucleotides not matched to a gene: 9. The CDR3 totals 17 residues. CDR3 residues: CATSRGKGGPSSYEQYF. CDR3 DNA sequence: TGTGCCACCAGCAGAGGAAAGGGAGGGCCGAGCTCCTACGAGCAGTACTTC.

The J gene is TRBJ2-3, the V gene TRBV3-1; 12 bases map to TRBD2. The germline V gene has CDR1 LGHDT and CDR2 YNNKEL (reference sequence). This CDR3 comprises 20 residues. The J segment lost 3 bases and the V segment lost 5 bases, leaving 18 bases of the junction unmatched. CDR3 sequence (DNA): TGTGCCAGCAGCAACGACCGGACTAGCGGGATTGAATGGGGTACAGATACGCAGTATTTT. This sequence encodes CASSNDRTSGIEWGTDTQYF.

V gene TRBV7-9 combines with J gene TRBJ1-1; D may be TRBD1 (6 bases). Trimming stripped 5 bases from V and 1 base from J, with 11 bases between. CDR1 and CDR2 from the germline V gene are SEHNR and FQNEAQ (reference sequence). The CDR3 loop spans 14 amino acids. The CDR3 reads CASSDQDRNTEAFF. Written as DNA, the CDR3 is TGTGCCAGCAGCGATCAGGACAGGAACACTGAAGCTTTCTTT.

This clonotype was seen a few times. V usage is TRBV14 and J usage is TRBJ2-5; no firm D call. The CDR3 runs 13 residues. CDR1 is SGHDN, CDR2 FVKESK, per germline. Trimming left V 4 bases short and J 4 bases short, with 10 bases between. In DNA, the CDR3 is TGTGCCAGCAGCCCGCGCCGGTCAGAGACCCAGTACTTC. The encoded protein is CASSPRRSETQYF. Together with reference TRBV14 and TRBJ2-5, the CDR3 gives the full variable domain: EAGVTQFPSHSVIEKGQTVTLRCDPISGHDNLYWYRRVMGKEIKFLLHFVKESKQDESGMPNNRFLAERTGGTYSTLKVQPAELEDSGVYFCASSPRRSETQYFGPGTRLLVL.

The chain joins TRBV28 to TRBJ2-7, with 8 bases lining up with TRBD1. The CDR3 consists of 15 residues. V shed 4 bases and J 0 bases; nucleotides not matched to a gene: 5. Looked up from germline, CDR1 is MDHEN and CDR2 is SYDVKM. The CDR3 DNA is TGTGCCAGCAGTTCTCGGACAGGGAGCTCCTACGAGCAGTACTTC. It translates to CASSSRTGSSYEQYF.

The chain couples TRBV12-3 or TRBV12-4 to TRBJ2-1; D is unclear. Trimming left V 3 bases short and J 4 bases short, with 13 bases between. This CDR3 comprises 15 residues. DNA for the CDR3: TGTGCCAGCAGTTTGCAATCCGGCAGGTACAATGAGCAGTTCTTC. Its protein is CASSLQSGRYNEQFF.

A few counts support this clonotype. This rearrangement joins TRBV20-1 to TRBJ1-5; D not resolved. V lost 5 bases to trimming and J lost 0 bases, with 5 bases between them. The CDR3 has 12 amino acids. CDR1 and CDR2 from the germline V gene are DFQATT and SNEGSKA (reference sequence). The CDR3 region has the DNA TGCAGTGCTCCTGGTAGCAATCAGCCCCAGCATTTT. Its translation: CSAPGSNQPQHF.

The chain is built from TRBV5-8 and TRBJ1-1; unclear D gene. V lost 1 base and J lost 0, with 7 bases in between. This CDR3 spans 14 amino acids. Germline V gene sequence: CDR1 SGHTS, CDR2 YDEGEE. The CDR3 here is CASSLKGMNTEAFF. The CDR3 region has the DNA TGTGCCAGCAGCTTGAAGGGAATGAACACTGAAGCTTTCTTT.

This clonotype was found a few times. V is TRBV21-1 and J is TRBJ2-5; the table calls TRBD1, which could not be checked here. TRBV21-1 corresponds to a pseudogene. The CDR3 spans 13 residues. Here the CDR3 DNA reads TGTGCCAGCAGCACGAGAGGGGGGGAGACCCAGTACTTC. Its protein product is CASSTRGGETQYF.

The V gene is TRBV6-1, the J gene TRBJ2-3; TRBD2 aligns across 8 bases. This CDR3 is built from 16 residues. V lost 6 bases and J lost 6; bases outside the gene matches: 14. The germline V gene encodes CDR1 MNHNS and CDR2 SASEGT. CDR3 nucleotide sequence: TGTGCCAGCAGCAGCACCGGGACTAGTTGGGCCGATACGCAGTATTTT. Protein: CASSSTGTSWADTQYF.

There are a few counts of this clonotype. The chain combines TRBV5-1 with TRBJ2-1; D call uncertain. This CDR3 comprises 14 residues. Trimming shortened V by 0 bases and J by 5 bases, and 9 bases separated the two germline ends. Germline V gene data show CDR1 as SGHRS and CDR2 as YFSETQ. This chain's CDR3 is CASSLEARNNEQFF. The CDR3 DNA is TGCGCCAGCAGCTTGGAAGCGAGAAACAATGAGCAGTTCTTC.